Each of the 5 T cell receptor beta chains below was sequenced from the same sample in a study of T cell repertoires in cytomegalovirus infection. These receptors' antigens are unknown. In TCRdb, the reads were re-called with MiXCR into one record per CDR3 protein. The table lists a few hundred thousand distinct CDR3 sequences, around two fifths of them singletons, with over 45% in the top ten. Sample: cultured PBMCs, taken from culture after CMV antigen stimulation. Receptors were obtained from a human donor in good health (CMV status not recorded). Some clones in this sample may be carry-over from other donors' samples.

V and J are TRBV19 and TRBJ1-2; possible D gene TRBD1, 5 bases. CDR3 length: 17 residues. Trimming removed 3 bases at V and 8 bases at J, with 25 bases between. Per germline, CDR1 LNHDA and CDR2 SQIVND (reference sequence). CDR3 sequence reads: CASSIPRDEHVASGYTF. Here the CDR3 DNA reads TGTGCCAGTAGTATCCCCCGGGACGAACACGTAGCGTCCGGCTACACCTTC.

This clonotype has more than one count but fewer than ten. J is TRBJ2-2 and V is TRBV19; possibly TRBD1 or TRBD2 for D (6 bases each). The CDR3 has 17 amino acids. Germline CDR1 is LNHDA and CDR2 is SQIVND (reference sequence). V lost 4 bases, J lost 2 bases, and 17 bases lay in between. The CDR3 region is CASSTPWRDKNTGELFF. The CDR3 DNA reads as TGTGCCAGTAGTACCCCTTGGAGGGACAAAAACACCGGGGAGCTGTTTTTT.

This clonotype was detected a few times. This chain joins TRBV7-2 and TRBJ2-3; D perhaps matches TRBD2 (6 bases). The CDR3 sequence is 14 residues long. Germline CDR1 reads SGHTA; CDR2 reads FQGNSA. Trimming removed 6 bases at V and 3 bases at J, with 13 bases between. Here the CDR3 DNA reads TGTGCCAGCAGGACGCCGGGGGAGACAGATACGCAGTATTTT. This gives the protein CASRTPGETDTQYF.

V is TRBV12-3 or TRBV12-4 and J is TRBJ2-7; D is unresolved. V lost 7 bases and J lost 5, with 18 bases in between. CDR3 length: 14 amino acids. The CDR3 DNA is TGTGCCAGCATCCAGTCACCTTCTCGGGACGAGCAGTACTTC. It yields the protein CASIQSPSRDEQYF.

This clonotype appeared a few times. CDR3 loop: CASSSASGGIETQYF. The CDR3 region has the DNA TGTGCCAGCAGCAGCGCGTCCGGGGGCATAGAGACCCAGTACTTC. J is TRBJ2-5 and V is TRBV7-9; either TRBD1 or TRBD2 may supply D (6 bases each). The CDR3 extends over 15 amino acids. CDR1 and CDR2 (germline): SEHNR, FQNEAQ (reference sequence). V lost 5 bases, J lost 4 bases, and 17 bases lay in between.